This TCR beta chain emerged from a study of blood T cells in healthy people across ages. Broader study findings: Researchers report that TCR beta diversity correlated strongly with naive T cell percentage.

Isolation of PBMCs gave at least 7 million cells per sample. A sample-barcoded 5' primer and a J-beta primer mix were used in a second PCR of roughly 7 to 11 cycles. TCRdb reanalysed the 5' RACE reads using MiXCR and keeps one entry per CDR3 protein. The data hold over 1,200,000 distinct CDR3 sequences, with almost 60% observed a single time. In this sample, this clonotype turned up many times. Its specificity is unknown. Germline values: CDR1 SGHVS, CDR2 FNYEAQ. Trimming removed 3 bases from V and 5 bases from J, with 7 bases in between. The length of the CDR3 is 12 residues. The sample taken for sequencing was blood. This TCR was recovered from a man aged 18 to 35 in good health. This chain joins TRBV7-6 and TRBJ2-5, with D uncertain. This CDR3 reads CASSFESETQYF. CDR3 nucleotides: TGTGCCAGCAGCTTCGAATCGGAGACCCAGTACTTC.